A single sample gave rise to the 8 T cell receptor beta chains below, sequenced in a study of T cells in Graves' hyperthyroidism and ophthalmopathy. Amplified TCR beta CDR3 regions came from RNA transcripts. The HTBI set primed first-round TCR CDR3 RT-PCR. TCRdb independently ran MiXCR on the multiplex PCR reads; one entry per CDR3 protein. This sample has about 380,000 distinct CDR3 sequences, with over 11% found just once. Sequenced sample: blood. Receptors were obtained from a woman aged 55-70 years with Graves' hyperthyroidism.

This clonotype was found many times. The chain uses TRBV14 and TRBJ2-1, with a possible D match to TRBD1 (6 bases). The V end lost 5 bases, the J end lost 4 bases, and 9 bases lay between the germline ends. The CDR3 covers 13 residues. CDR1 and CDR2 (germline): SGHDN, FVKESK. CDR3 loop: CASSSQGYNEQFF. The DNA of the CDR3 is TGTGCCAGCAGCAGTCAGGGGTACAATGAGCAGTTCTTC.

The chain recombines TRBV19 with TRBJ1-4, with TRBD1 identical over 10 bases. The J segment lost 8 bases and the V segment lost 5 bases, leaving 5 bases of the junction unmatched. Germline V gene data show CDR1 as LNHDA and CDR2 as SQIVND (reference sequence). CDR3 length: 14 amino acids. CDR3 sequence reads: CASSRGQGKEKLFF. The DNA of the CDR3 is TGTGCCAGTAGTCGGGGACAGGGGAAGGAAAAACTGTTTTTT.

The chain links TRBV7-3 to TRBJ2-2; D not certain. V lost 1 base and J 3 bases, leaving 12 bases between the germline ends. The V gene's germline CDR1 is SGHTA and CDR2 FQGTGA. The length of the CDR3 is 16 residues. In nucleotides, the CDR3 is TGTGCCAGCAGCTTAAGTGTAGGATTAGACACCGGGGAGCTGTTTTTT. Translating it yields CASSLSVGLDTGELFF.

This clonotype was counted at least ten times. The chain uses TRBV15 and TRBJ2-7; 8 nucleotides match TRBD1. Unmatched junction bases numbered 4, after V lost 0 bases and J lost 3 bases. Germline-derived CDR1 and CDR2 are LNHNV and YYDKDF (reference sequence). The CDR3 spans 15 residues. The CDR3 sequence is CATSRDQGAFYEQYF. CDR3 DNA sequence: TGTGCCACCAGCAGAGATCAGGGGGCGTTCTACGAGCAGTACTTC.

This clonotype has just a few counts. This chain connects TRBV3-1 to TRBJ2-7; 7 bases match TRBD1. The germline gives CDR1 LGHDT, CDR2 YNNKEL (reference sequence). The CDR3 has 15 residues. Trimming removed 8 bases from V and 1 base from J; junction bases left unmatched: 11. The CDR3 sequence is CASGRTGQASYEQYF. CDR3 nucleotide sequence: TGTGCCAGCGGGCGCACAGGACAGGCGTCCTACGAGCAGTACTTC.

This clonotype was counted ten times or more. The chain is built from TRBV12-3 or TRBV12-4 and TRBJ2-5; D possibly matches TRBD1 or TRBD2 (5 bases each). V lost 2 bases to trimming and J lost 2 bases, with 9 bases between them. This CDR3 is 14 amino acids long. In nucleotides, the CDR3 is TGTGCCAGCAGTTTATCCGGGGCGCAAGAGACCCAGTACTTC. This translates into CASSLSGAQETQYF.

This clonotype was seen ten or more times. The chain recombines TRBV15 with TRBJ2-5; the D gene is possibly TRBD1 (6 bases). The V gene's germline CDR1 is LNHNV and CDR2 YYDKDF (reference sequence). This CDR3 is built from 15 residues. V lost 8 bases and J lost 5, with 21 bases in between. The CDR3 spells CATSFRQAGRETQYF. The CDR3 DNA sequence: TGTGCCACCTCCTTCCGACAGGCCGGGCGGGAGACCCAGTACTTC.

This clonotype has at least ten counts. The chain has TRBV11-3 and TRBJ2-7; TRBD1 matches 9 bases. Germline trimming cut 5 bases from V and 6 bases from J; bases unmatched to any gene: 14. The germline V gene has CDR1 SGHNT and CDR2 YENEEA. The CDR3 contains 16 residues. The DNA of the CDR3 is TGTGCCAGCAGCCCACAGGTGGGACAGGGCCTCGGCGAGCAGTACTTC. Translated: CASSPQVGQGLGEQYF.